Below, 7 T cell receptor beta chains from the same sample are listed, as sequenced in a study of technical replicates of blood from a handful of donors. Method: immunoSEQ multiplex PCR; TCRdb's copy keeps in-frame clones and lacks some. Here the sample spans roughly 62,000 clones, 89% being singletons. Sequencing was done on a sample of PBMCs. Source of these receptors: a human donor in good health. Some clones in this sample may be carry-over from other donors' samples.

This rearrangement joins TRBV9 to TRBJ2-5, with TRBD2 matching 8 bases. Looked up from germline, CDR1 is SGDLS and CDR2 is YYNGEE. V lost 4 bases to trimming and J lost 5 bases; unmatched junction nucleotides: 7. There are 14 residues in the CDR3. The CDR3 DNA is TGTGCCAGCAGCACCACTAGCGGTGTGGAGACCCAGTACTTC. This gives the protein CASSTTSGVETQYF. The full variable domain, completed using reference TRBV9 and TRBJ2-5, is DSGVTQTPKHLITATGQRVTLRCSPRSGDLSVYWYQQSLDQGLQFLIQYYNGEERAKGNILERFSAQQFPDLHSELNLSSLELGDSALYFCASSTTSGVETQYFGPGTRLLVL.

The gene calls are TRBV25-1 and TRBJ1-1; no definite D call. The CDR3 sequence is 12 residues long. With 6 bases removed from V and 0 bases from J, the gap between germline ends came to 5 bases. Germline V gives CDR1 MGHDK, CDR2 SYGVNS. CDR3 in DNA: TGTGCCAGCAGGCACATGAACACTGAAGCTTTCTTT. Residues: CASRHMNTEAFF.

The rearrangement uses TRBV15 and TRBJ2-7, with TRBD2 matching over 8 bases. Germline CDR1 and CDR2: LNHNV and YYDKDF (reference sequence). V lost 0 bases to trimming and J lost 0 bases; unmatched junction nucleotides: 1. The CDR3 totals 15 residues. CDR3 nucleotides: TGTGCCACCAGCAGAGATAGCGGGGCCTCCTACGAGCAGTACTTC. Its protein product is CATSRDSGASYEQYF.

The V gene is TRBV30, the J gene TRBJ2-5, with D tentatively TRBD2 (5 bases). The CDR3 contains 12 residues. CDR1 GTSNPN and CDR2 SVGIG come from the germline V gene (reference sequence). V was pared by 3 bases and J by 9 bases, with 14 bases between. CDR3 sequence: CAWSLERGPQYF. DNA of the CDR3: TGTGCCTGGAGCCTAGAACGGGGTCCCCAGTACTTC.

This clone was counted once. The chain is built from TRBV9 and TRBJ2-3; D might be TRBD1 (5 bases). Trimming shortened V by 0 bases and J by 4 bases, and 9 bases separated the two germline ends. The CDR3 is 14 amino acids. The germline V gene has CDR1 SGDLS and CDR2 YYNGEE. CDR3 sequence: CASSVEGRADTQYF. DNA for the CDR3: TGTGCCAGCAGCGTAGAGGGCAGGGCAGATACGCAGTATTTT.

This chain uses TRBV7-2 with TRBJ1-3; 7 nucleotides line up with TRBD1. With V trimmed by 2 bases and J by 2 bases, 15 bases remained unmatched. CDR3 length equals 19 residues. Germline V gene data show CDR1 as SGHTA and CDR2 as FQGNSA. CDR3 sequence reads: CASSLRSTTGRFAGNTIYF. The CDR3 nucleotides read TGTGCCAGCAGCTTACGAAGCACGACAGGGAGATTCGCTGGAAACACCATATATTTT.

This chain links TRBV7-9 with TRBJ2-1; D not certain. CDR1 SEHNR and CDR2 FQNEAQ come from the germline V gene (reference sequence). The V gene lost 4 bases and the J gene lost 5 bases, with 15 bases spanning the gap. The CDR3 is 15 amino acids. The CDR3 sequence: CASSWSILRDNEQFF. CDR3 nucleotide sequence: TGTGCCAGCAGCTGGTCGATACTCCGGGACAATGAGCAGTTCTTC.